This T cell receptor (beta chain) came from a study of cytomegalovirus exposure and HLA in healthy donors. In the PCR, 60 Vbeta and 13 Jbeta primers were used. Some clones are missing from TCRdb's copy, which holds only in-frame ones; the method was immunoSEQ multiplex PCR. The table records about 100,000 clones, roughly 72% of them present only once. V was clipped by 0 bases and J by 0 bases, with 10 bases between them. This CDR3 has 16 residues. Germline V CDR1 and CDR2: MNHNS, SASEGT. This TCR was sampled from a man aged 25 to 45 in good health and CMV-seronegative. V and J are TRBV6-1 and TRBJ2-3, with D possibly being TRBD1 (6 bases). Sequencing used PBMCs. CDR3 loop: CASSEARQASTDTQYF. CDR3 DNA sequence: TGTGCCAGCAGTGAAGCGCGACAGGCTAGCACAGATACGCAGTATTTT.